The 22 T cell receptor beta chains below were found in one sample sequenced in a study of T-cell memory formation after mild COVID-19. MiXCR was run by TCRdb on the 5' RACE reads, yielding one entry per CDR3 protein. This repertoire shows roughly 150,000 distinct CDR3 sequences, approximately 15% found once; its top ten account for roughly an eighth. The source material was PBMCs or a T cell subset sorted from them (not recorded which). The receptors derive from an adult woman who had mild COVID-19 (a few samples of this study predate the infection). Cell type and time point are not known.

In its sample, this clonotype was seen a few times. This chain links TRBV20-1 with TRBJ2-7; no firm D call. The V gene lost 0 bases and the J gene lost 2 bases, with 14 bases spanning the gap. Germline values: CDR1 DFQATT, CDR2 SNEGSKA (reference sequence). The CDR3 has 15 residues. CDR3 bases: TGCAGTGCTAGAGATACAGATGGAGTAACCTACGAGCAGTACTTC. It specifies CSARDTDGVTYEQYF.

The rearrangement uses TRBV27 and TRBJ2-7, with unresolved D. The length of the CDR3 is 13 residues. V was shortened by 2 bases and J by 2 bases, with 7 bases between the two germline ends. In germline, CDR1 is MNHEY, CDR2 SMNVEV (reference sequence). The CDR3 DNA follows: TGTGCCAGCAGTTTAAAAAGAACCTACGAGCAGTACTTC. Encoded protein: CASSLKRTYEQYF.

This chain connects TRBV20-1 to TRBJ1-6; D is unresolved. Between the trimmed V and J ends, which lost 6 bases and 9 bases, there was a span of 12 bases. CDR1 DFQATT and CDR2 SNEGSKA come from the germline V gene (reference sequence). The CDR3 sequence is 12 residues long. The CDR3: CSATTYSSPLHF. The CDR3 bases are TGCAGTGCCACGACCTACAGTTCACCCCTCCACTTT.

The V gene is TRBV6-1, the J gene TRBJ1-1; no definite D call. Germline-derived CDR1 and CDR2 are MNHNS and SASEGT. CDR3 length: 17 residues. V lost 6 bases and J lost 0, with 20 bases in between. The CDR3 is CASRAWSGDNMNTEAFF. The DNA of the CDR3 is TGTGCCAGCAGGGCCTGGTCAGGAGATAATATGAACACTGAAGCTTTCTTT.

The CDR3 region is CASSPLGSPVKDTQYF. CDR3 bases: TGTGCCAGCAGCCCCCTGGGCAGTCCGGTTAAAGATACGCAGTATTTT. The chain uses TRBV7-3 and TRBJ2-3, with D unresolved. V was clipped by 5 bases and J by 5 bases, with 20 bases between them. This CDR3 is built from 16 residues. The V gene's germline CDR1 is SGHTA and CDR2 FQGTGA.

The chain recombines TRBV9 with TRBJ1-1, with TRBD1 matching over 7 bases. The ends lost 4 bases at V and 4 bases at J; junction bases unmatched: 7. The CDR3 runs to 14 residues. Germline CDR1 reads SGDLS; CDR2 reads YYNGEE. The CDR3, as DNA: TGTGCCAGCAGCCCGGGGACAGCGGGCACTGAAGCTTTCTTT. The encoded protein is CASSPGTAGTEAFF.

The J gene is TRBJ1-2, the V gene TRBV4-1; no reliable D call. The CDR3 has 15 residues. Looked up from germline, CDR1 is MGHRA and CDR2 is YSYEKL. Trimming took off 2 bases at V and 0 bases at J, with 10 bases between the two ends. This CDR3 is CASSQPPGANYGYTF. As DNA, the CDR3 is TGCGCCAGCAGCCAACCTCCGGGAGCTAACTATGGCTACACCTTC.

The genes are TRBV3-1 and TRBJ2-7, with TRBD1 as a possible D gene (5 bases). V gave up 6 bases and J gave up 2 bases, with 8 bases separating them. Per germline, CDR1 LGHDT and CDR2 YNNKEL (reference sequence). The length of the CDR3 is 12 residues. DNA for the CDR3: TGTGCCAGCAGTACAGGCACCTACGAGCAGTACTTC. Protein sequence: CASSTGTYEQYF.

In this sample, this clonotype turned up a few times. The chain employs TRBV5-1 and TRBJ2-5; TRBD2 matches 7 bases. Germline loops: CDR1 SGHRS, CDR2 YFSETQ. After removal of 5 bases from V and 4 bases from J, the junction contained 11 bases not matched to a gene. The CDR3 has 15 amino acids. The CDR3 sequence is CASSPGGAGRETQYF. CDR3 nucleotide sequence: TGCGCCAGCAGTCCCGGGGGAGCGGGGCGAGAGACCCAGTACTTC. Together with reference TRBV5-1 and TRBJ2-5, the CDR3 gives the full variable domain: KAGVTQTPRYLIKTRGQQVTLSCSPISGHRSVSWYQQTPGQGLQFLFEYFSETQRNKGNFPGRFSGRQFSNSRSEMNVSTLELGDSALYLCASSPGGAGRETQYFGPGTRLLVL.

The sample holds many counts of this clonotype. V usage is TRBV12-3 or TRBV12-4 and J usage is TRBJ2-3; D gene unclear. Trimming left V 7 bases short and J 0 bases short, with 8 bases between. The CDR3 contains 13 residues. The CDR3 DNA reads as TGTGCCAGCAACTCGGCTAGCACAGATACGCAGTATTTT. As protein: CASNSASTDTQYF.

This chain links TRBV13 with TRBJ2-1, with 11 bases lining up with TRBD1. V trimming: 0 bases; J trimming: 8 bases; junction bases outside the gene matches: 12. The CDR3 is 18 residues long. Germline V CDR1 and CDR2: PRHDT, FYEKMQ (reference sequence). The CDR3 spells CASSLGLGQGDPTHEQFF. The CDR3 coding sequence is TGTGCCAGCAGCTTAGGCCTGGGACAGGGGGACCCCACCCATGAGCAGTTCTTC.

On this clonotype: The junction departs from germline at one end; a sequencing error may be responsible. V usage is TRBV19 and J usage is TRBJ2-7, with TRBD1 as a possible D gene (6 bases). CDR1 is LNHDA, CDR2 SQIVND, per germline (reference sequence). The CDR3 runs 12 residues. CDR3 protein: CASSIGSTGVHF. CDR3 coding DNA: TGTGCCAGTAGTATCGGGTCGACAGGTGTCCACTTC.

Only a few counts were recorded for this clonotype. The V gene is TRBV24-1, the J gene TRBJ1-5; tentative D call: TRBD1 (5 bases). This CDR3 spans 15 amino acids. The V gene lost 2 bases and the J gene lost 5 bases, with 12 bases spanning the gap. Germline lookup yields CDR1 KGHDR and CDR2 SFDVKD. The CDR3, as DNA: TGTGCCACCAGTGATTGGAGGGACGGGCATCAGCCCCAGCATTTT. Its translation is CATSDWRDGHQPQHF.

This clonotype turned up a few times. V and J are TRBV2 and TRBJ2-2; the match to TRBD1 covers 8 bases. The CDR3 loop spans 15 amino acids. The J segment lost 7 bases and the V segment lost 6 bases, leaving 10 bases of the junction unmatched. CDR1 is SNHLY, CDR2 FYNNEI, per germline. In DNA, the CDR3 is TGTGCCAGCAGGGCTAGGACAGGGCGTGGCGGGGAGCTGTTTTTT. Translating it yields CASRARTGRGGELFF. Full variable domain (remainder filled in from reference TRBV2 and TRBJ2-2): EPEVTQTPSHQVTQMGQEVILRCVPISNHLYFYWYRQILGQKVEFLVSFYNNEISEKSEIFDDQFSVERPDGSNFTLKIRSTKLEDSAMYFCASRARTGRGGELFFGEGSRLTVL.

There are a few counts of this clonotype. The rearrangement uses TRBV12-3 or TRBV12-4 and TRBJ2-2, with a tentative D call TRBD1 (6 bases). Trimming took 7 bases from V and 6 from J, leaving 15 bases between them. CDR3 length: 14 residues. The CDR3 nucleotides read TGTGCCAGCATCCTAGGGGGTGGGGCCGGGGAGCTGTTTTTT. Translating gives CASILGGGAGELFF.

The chain combines TRBV4-1 with TRBJ2-5, with D unclear. In germline, CDR1 is MGHRA, CDR2 YSYEKL. Between the trimmed V and J ends, which lost 0 bases and 1 base, there was a span of 9 bases. The CDR3 is 15 residues long. The CDR3 loop reads CASSQDSRPQETQYF. The CDR3 nucleotides are TGCGCCAGCAGCCAAGACTCTAGACCCCAAGAGACCCAGTACTTC.

This clonotype was counted only a few times. One end of the junction varies from germline; a read error may be responsible. The genes are TRBV11-1 and TRBJ2-7; 9 bases are shared with TRBD1. From germline, CDR1 is SGHAT and CDR2 FQDESV (reference sequence). The CDR3 consists of 14 residues. CDR3 sequence: CASSRIQGAYDQYF. The CDR3 region has the DNA TGTGCCAGCAGCCGAATACAGGGGGCGTACGATCAGTACTTC.

There are a few counts of this clonotype. This chain uses TRBV6-2 or TRBV6-3 with TRBJ2-1; 7 bases line up with TRBD1. J lost 0 bases, V lost 0 bases, and 5 bases had no gene match. Germline V gene sequence: CDR1 MNHEY, CDR2 SVGEGT. This CDR3 has 17 residues. CDR3 sequence (DNA): TGTGCCAGCAGTTACTCGACGGCAGGGGGCTCCTACAATGAGCAGTTCTTC. As protein: CASSYSTAGGSYNEQFF.

This clonotype was observed a few times. The chain carries TRBV6-1 and TRBJ2-5; TRBD2 agrees at 11 bases. Germline CDR1 and CDR2: MNHNS and SASEGT. J lost 1 base, V lost 6 bases, and 7 bases had no gene match. This CDR3 has 16 amino acids. CDR3 nucleotide sequence: TGTGCCAGCAGACCCCTAGCGGGGGGCCTCCAAGAGACCCAGTACTTC. Protein product: CASRPLAGGLQETQYF.

This clonotype was counted ten times or more. The chain couples TRBV11-2 to TRBJ2-1, with D perhaps TRBD1 or TRBD2 (5 bases each). Germline V gives CDR1 SGHAT, CDR2 FQNNGV. This CDR3 region has 13 residues. V lost 0 bases and J lost 8, with 8 bases in between. CDR3 protein: CASSLDRDHEQFF. As DNA, the CDR3 is TGTGCCAGCAGCTTAGACCGGGACCATGAGCAGTTCTTC.

The chain recombines TRBV6-5 with TRBJ1-1; D uncertain. V was trimmed by 2 bases and J by 5 bases, leaving 15 bases between them. This CDR3 region has 15 residues. Germline V gene sequence: CDR1 MNHEY, CDR2 SVGAGI. The DNA of the CDR3 is TGTGCCAGCAGTTACGACGTCGGGCTTTCTACTGAAGCTTTCTTT. It encodes CASSYDVGLSTEAFF.

The genes are TRBV6-5 and TRBJ2-1; perhaps D is TRBD1 or TRBD2 (5 bases each). The CDR3 runs 15 residues. Between the trimmed V and J ends, which lost 10 bases and 7 bases, there was a span of 23 bases. Looked up from germline, CDR1 is MNHEY and CDR2 is SVGAGI. The CDR3 coding sequence is TGTGCCACTAACGGGGCAGGGTCCCCTGGGAATGAGCAGTTCTTC. This translates into CATNGAGSPGNEQFF.